The 16 T cell receptor beta chains presented below share a single source sample, sequenced in a study of human T cells and chemical hapten exposure. Time point defined: patch test 1, 2 weeks after DPC sensitization. The treatment is: therapeutic diphenylcyclopropenone sensitization with weekly scalp DPC. TCRdb fed the RACE reads into MiXCR, producing one record per CDR3 protein. The repertoire holds more than 150,000 distinct CDR3 sequences, with around 15% as singletons. Sequences were derived from whole blood, sampled in connection with sensitization to the hapten diphenylcyclopropenone (DPC). These receptors all stem from a woman aged 25 to 45 with alopecia areata. Some clones in this sample may be carry-over from other donors' samples.

Regarding this clonotype: The junction differs from germline at one of its ends, possibly a read error. The chain joins TRBV29-1 to TRBJ2-2; 10 bases map to TRBD1. This CDR3 contains 12 residues. Germline V CDR1 and CDR2: SQVTM, ANQGSEA. CDR3 in DNA: TGTTCCGGGACAGGGGTCACCGGGGAGCTGTTTTTT. This encodes CSGTGVTGELFF.

This clonotype was recorded at least ten times. The chain carries TRBV19 and TRBJ2-6, with D perhaps matching TRBD1 (6 bases). The germline CDR1 and CDR2 sequences are LNHDA and SQIVND (reference sequence). The V gene lost 1 base and the J gene lost 2 bases, with 18 bases spanning the gap. CDR3 length: 19 residues. CDR3: CASSIGLLGGITGANVLTF. The DNA of the CDR3 is TGTGCCAGTAGTATAGGTCTGCTTGGGGGCATCACTGGGGCCAACGTCCTGACTTTC.

The V call is TRBV6-6, the J call TRBJ2-7, with TRBD2 identical over 10 bases. The V segment lost 10 bases and the J segment 5 bases; nucleotides outside the gene matches: 8. This CDR3 has 13 residues. Looked up from germline, CDR1 is MNHNY and CDR2 is SVGAGI (reference sequence). This CDR3 reads CAIGLAGDHEQYF. In DNA form, the CDR3 reads TGTGCCATCGGGCTAGCGGGAGACCACGAGCAGTACTTC.

The V call is TRBV19, the J call TRBJ2-5; D possibly uses TRBD1 or TRBD2 (5 bases each). The CDR3 sequence is 15 residues long. Trimming left V 6 bases short and J 6 bases short, with 20 bases between. CDR1 is LNHDA, CDR2 SQIVND, per germline (reference sequence). The CDR3: CASRPPTSVGQTQYF. CDR3 in DNA: TGTGCCAGTAGACCTCCCACTAGTGTGGGGCAGACCCAGTACTTC.

This clonotype was counted a single time. The rearrangement uses TRBV7-9 and TRBJ1-4, with 10 positions matching TRBD1. CDR3 length: 14 amino acids. V lost 6 bases to trimming and J lost 8 bases; unmatched junction nucleotides: 6. Germline V gives CDR1 SEHNR, CDR2 FQNEAQ (reference sequence). DNA for the CDR3: TGTGCCAGCAGGAGGACAGGGGGAGGGGAAAAACTGTTTTTT. As protein: CASRRTGGGEKLFF.

V is TRBV3-1 and J is TRBJ1-2; the match to TRBD1 covers 7 bases. Germline CDR1 LGHDT, CDR2 YNNKEL (reference sequence). The CDR3 has 15 amino acids. J lost 2 bases, V lost 3 bases, and 6 bases had no gene match. The CDR3 DNA sequence: TGTGCCAGCAGCCAGGGCCCGACAGGGAACTATGGCTACACCTTC. Its translation: CASSQGPTGNYGYTF. Together with reference TRBV3-1 and TRBJ1-2, the CDR3 gives the full variable domain: DTAVSQTPKYLVTQMGNDKSIKCEQNLGHDTMYWYKQDSKKFLKIMFSYNNKELIINETVPNRFSPKSPDKAHLNLHINSLELGDSAVYFCASSQGPTGNYGYTFGSGTRLTVV.

This clonotype was observed a few times. V is TRBV20-1 and J is TRBJ2-1; possible D gene TRBD1, 6 bases. The germline V gene has CDR1 DFQATT and CDR2 SNEGSKA (reference sequence). V gave up 2 bases and J gave up 4 bases, with 15 bases separating them. The CDR3 is 15 residues long. CDR3 in amino acids: CSARFGEDRYNEQFF. The CDR3 DNA reads as TGCAGTGCTAGATTTGGAGAGGACAGATACAATGAGCAGTTCTTC.

There are a few counts of this clonotype. DNA for the CDR3: TGTGCCAGCAGAACGAATGGCTTTGACAGGGGGCTAGGCACAGATACGCAGTATTTT. Amino acids: CASRTNGFDRGLGTDTQYF. The chain uses TRBV6-1 and TRBJ2-3, with TRBD1 identical over 10 bases. Germline CDR1 reads MNHNS; CDR2 reads SASEGT. This CDR3 spans 19 amino acids. V trimming: 6 bases; J trimming: 1 base; junction bases outside the gene matches: 16.

This clonotype was observed a few times. Here the CDR3 reads CASSLNTPGAQPQHF. CDR3 nucleotide sequence: TGTGCCAGCAGTTTAAACACCCCAGGGGCTCAGCCCCAGCATTTT. The chain employs TRBV27 and TRBJ1-5, with D possibly being TRBD1 (6 bases). V lost 2 bases, J lost 6 bases, and 14 bases lay in between. Germline values: CDR1 MNHEY, CDR2 SMNVEV (reference sequence). The CDR3 runs to 15 residues.

J is TRBJ1-1 and V is TRBV29-1; D perhaps matches TRBD1 (5 bases). Germline lookup yields CDR1 SQVTM and CDR2 ANQGSEA. This CDR3 has 13 amino acids. V lost 4 bases, J lost 0 bases, and 9 bases lay in between. CDR3 protein: CSVGQNLNTEAFF. Written as DNA, the CDR3 is TGCAGCGTTGGACAGAATCTGAACACTGAAGCTTTCTTT.

The genes are TRBV5-1 and TRBJ2-7; 10 bases match TRBD2. The CDR3 totals 15 residues. With 2 bases clipped from V and 3 bases from J, the junction kept 5 bases outside the gene matches. Germline CDR1 SGHRS, CDR2 YFSETQ. The CDR3 protein is CASSFSSGSYYEQYF. As DNA, the CDR3 is TGCGCCAGCAGCTTCTCTAGCGGGAGTTACTACGAGCAGTACTTC.

The rearrangement uses TRBV19 and TRBJ1-5, with D unclear. CDR1 is LNHDA, CDR2 SQIVND, per germline (reference sequence). Trimming took 3 bases from V and 2 from J, leaving 8 bases between them. The CDR3 loop spans 14 amino acids. This CDR3 is CASSIPYGNQPQHF. The DNA for the CDR3 is TGTGCCAGTAGTATCCCGTATGGCAATCAGCCCCAGCATTTT.

This clonotype appeared a few times. The J gene is TRBJ1-1, the V gene TRBV10-3, with 9 bases aligning to TRBD1. Germline V gene data show CDR1 as ENHRY and CDR2 as SYGVKD. The CDR3 is 14 residues long. Trimming at V came to 5 bases and at J to 5 bases, leaving 6 bases not matched to a gene. The CDR3 sequence: CAISNLGQGTEAFF. In DNA, the CDR3 is TGTGCCATCAGTAACCTAGGACAGGGGACTGAAGCTTTCTTT.

At least ten counts were recorded for this clonotype. The chain links TRBV5-1 to TRBJ2-1; 12 nucleotides agree with TRBD2. V gave up 4 bases and J gave up 10 bases; unmatched junction bases: 9. This CDR3 has 15 residues. The V gene's germline CDR1 is SGHRS and CDR2 YFSETQ. CDR3 in amino acids: CASSPLTSGSSEQFF. The CDR3 DNA reads as TGCGCCAGCAGCCCGCTGACTAGCGGGAGTAGCGAGCAGTTCTTC.

This clonotype was counted a few times. The gene calls are TRBV18 and TRBJ1-1; D remains unclear. The CDR3 runs to 13 residues. The germline gives CDR1 KGHSH, CDR2 LQKENI. V gave up 6 bases and J gave up 3 bases, with 11 bases separating them. The CDR3 reads CASSQTPDTEAFF. CDR3 in DNA: TGTGCCAGCTCGCAGACACCGGACACTGAAGCTTTCTTT.

This sequence joins TRBV3-1 and TRBJ1-6; the D is unclear. The ends were cut back, 4 bases at V and 7 bases at J, with 11 bases in the middle. Germline-derived CDR1 and CDR2 are LGHDT and YNNKEL (reference sequence). The CDR3 runs 14 residues. The DNA of the CDR3 is TGTGCCAGCAGCCCGGGGTTGTTCAATTCACCCCTCCACTTT. This translates into CASSPGLFNSPLHF.